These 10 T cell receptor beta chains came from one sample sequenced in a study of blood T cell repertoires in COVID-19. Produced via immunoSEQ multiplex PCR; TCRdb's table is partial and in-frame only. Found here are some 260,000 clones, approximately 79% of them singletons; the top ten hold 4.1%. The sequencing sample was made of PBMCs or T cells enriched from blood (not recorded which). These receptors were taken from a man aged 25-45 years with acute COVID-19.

CDR3 coding DNA: TGTGCCAGCAGCGTAGGCAGGGGTAACTATGGCTACACCTTC. This translates into CASSVGRGNYGYTF. The chain recombines TRBV9 with TRBJ1-2, with a weak D call TRBD1 (6 bases). CDR1 is SGDLS and CDR2 is YYNGEE in the germline V gene. The CDR3 contains 14 residues. V was trimmed by 0 bases and J by 1 base, leaving 7 bases between them. Together with reference TRBV9 and TRBJ1-2, the CDR3 gives the full variable domain: DSGVTQTPKHLITATGQRVTLRCSPRSGDLSVYWYQQSLDQGLQFLIQYYNGEERAKGNILERFSAQQFPDLHSELNLSSLELGDSALYFCASSVGRGNYGYTFGSGTRLTVV.

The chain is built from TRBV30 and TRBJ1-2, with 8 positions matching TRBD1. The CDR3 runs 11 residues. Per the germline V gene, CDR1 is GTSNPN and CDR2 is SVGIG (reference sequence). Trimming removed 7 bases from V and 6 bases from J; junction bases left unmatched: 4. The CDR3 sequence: CALTGADGYTF. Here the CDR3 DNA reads TGTGCCTTGACAGGGGCCGATGGCTACACCTTC.

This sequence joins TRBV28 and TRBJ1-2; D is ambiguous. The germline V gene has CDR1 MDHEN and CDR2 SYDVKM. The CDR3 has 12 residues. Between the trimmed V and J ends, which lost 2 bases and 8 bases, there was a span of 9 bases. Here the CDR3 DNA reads TGTGCCAGCAGTTTAGCCCCGGGGGGCTACACCTTC. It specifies CASSLAPGGYTF.

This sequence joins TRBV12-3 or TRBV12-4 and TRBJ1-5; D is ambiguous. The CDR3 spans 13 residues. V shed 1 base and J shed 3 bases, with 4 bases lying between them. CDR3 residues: CASSLVFNQPQHF. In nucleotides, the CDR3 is TGTGCCAGCAGTTTAGTCTTCAATCAGCCCCAGCATTTT.

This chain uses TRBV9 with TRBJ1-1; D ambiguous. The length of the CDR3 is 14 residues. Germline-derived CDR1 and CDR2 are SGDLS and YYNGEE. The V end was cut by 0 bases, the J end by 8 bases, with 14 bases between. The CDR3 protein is CASSVVDRGVEAFF. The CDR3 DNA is TGTGCCAGCAGCGTAGTAGACCGGGGAGTGGAAGCTTTCTTT.

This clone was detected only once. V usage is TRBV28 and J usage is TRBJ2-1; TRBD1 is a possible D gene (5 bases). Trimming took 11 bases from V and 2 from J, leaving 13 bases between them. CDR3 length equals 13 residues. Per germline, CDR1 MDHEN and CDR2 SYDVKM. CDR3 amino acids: CALGAKTYNEQFF. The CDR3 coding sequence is TGTGCCTTAGGGGCCAAGACCTACAATGAGCAGTTCTTC.

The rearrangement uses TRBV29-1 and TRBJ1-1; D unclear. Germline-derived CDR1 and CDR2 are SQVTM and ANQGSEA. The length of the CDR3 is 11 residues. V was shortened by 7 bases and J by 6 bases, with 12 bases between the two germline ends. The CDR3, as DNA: TGCAGCGCACTCGGTGGTTCTGAAGCTTTCTTT. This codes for CSALGGSEAFF.

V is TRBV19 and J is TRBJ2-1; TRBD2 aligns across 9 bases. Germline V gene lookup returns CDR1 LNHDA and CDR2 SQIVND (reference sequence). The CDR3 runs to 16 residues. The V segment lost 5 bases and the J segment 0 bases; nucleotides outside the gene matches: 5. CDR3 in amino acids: CASSGIAGASYNEQFF. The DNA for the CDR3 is TGTGCCAGTAGTGGGATAGCGGGGGCCTCCTACAATGAGCAGTTCTTC.

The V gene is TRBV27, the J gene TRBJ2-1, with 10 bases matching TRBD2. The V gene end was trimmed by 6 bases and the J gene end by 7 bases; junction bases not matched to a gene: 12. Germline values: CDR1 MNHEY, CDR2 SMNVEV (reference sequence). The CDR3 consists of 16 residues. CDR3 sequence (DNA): TGTGCCAGCAGGTCTTGGGAGCGGGGGGGAGGAAATGAGCAGTTCTTC. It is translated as CASRSWERGGGNEQFF.

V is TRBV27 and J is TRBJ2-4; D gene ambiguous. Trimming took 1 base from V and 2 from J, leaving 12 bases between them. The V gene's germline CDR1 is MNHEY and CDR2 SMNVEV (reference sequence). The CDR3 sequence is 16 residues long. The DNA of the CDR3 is TGTGCCAGCAGTTTATTGAGTAATAGCCCCAAAAACATTCAGTACTTC. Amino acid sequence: CASSLLSNSPKNIQYF.